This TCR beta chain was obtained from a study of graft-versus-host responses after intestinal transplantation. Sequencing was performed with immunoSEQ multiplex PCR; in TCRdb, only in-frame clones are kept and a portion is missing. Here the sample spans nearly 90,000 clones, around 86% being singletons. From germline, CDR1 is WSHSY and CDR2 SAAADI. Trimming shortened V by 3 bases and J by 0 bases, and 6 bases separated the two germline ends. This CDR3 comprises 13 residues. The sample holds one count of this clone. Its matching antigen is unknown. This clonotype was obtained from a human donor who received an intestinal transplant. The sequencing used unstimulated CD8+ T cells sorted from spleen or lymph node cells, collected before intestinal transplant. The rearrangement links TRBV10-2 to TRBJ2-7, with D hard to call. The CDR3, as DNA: TGCGCCAGCAGTGATGGAAGCTCCTACGAGCAGTACTTC. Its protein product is CASSDGSSYEQYF.